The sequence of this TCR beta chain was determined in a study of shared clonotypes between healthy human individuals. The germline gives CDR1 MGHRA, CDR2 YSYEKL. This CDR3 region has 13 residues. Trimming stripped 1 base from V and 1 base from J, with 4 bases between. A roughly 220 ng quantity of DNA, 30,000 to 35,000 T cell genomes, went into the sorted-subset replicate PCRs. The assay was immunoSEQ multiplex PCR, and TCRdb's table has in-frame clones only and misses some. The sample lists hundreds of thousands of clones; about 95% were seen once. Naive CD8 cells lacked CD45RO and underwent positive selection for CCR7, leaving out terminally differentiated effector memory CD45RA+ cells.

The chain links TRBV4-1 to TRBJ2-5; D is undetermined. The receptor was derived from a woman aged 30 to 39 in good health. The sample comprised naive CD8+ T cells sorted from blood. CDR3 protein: CASSQASQETQYF. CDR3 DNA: TGCGCCAGCAGCCAAGCCTCCCAAGAGACCCAGTACTTC.